Each of the 18 T cell receptor beta chains below was sequenced from the same sample in a study of control samples from healthy donors and cancer patients. Assay used: immunoSEQ multiplex PCR; TCRdb lists only in-frame clones, some missing. The table has about 130,000 clones, 75% to 95% seen once. Material: blood. These receptors were collected from a young man in good health.

The chain combines TRBV7-3 with TRBJ2-3; 9 bases fit TRBD2. The CDR3 runs 15 residues. The V gene's germline CDR1 is SGHTA and CDR2 FQGTGA. The V segment lost 2 bases and the J segment 4 bases; nucleotides outside the gene matches: 4. Written as DNA, the CDR3 is TGTGCCAGCAGCTTATTAGCGGGAGCGGCAGATACGCAGTATTTT. Translating gives CASSLLAGAADTQYF.

The CDR3 is CASSPTLIENTEAFF. DNA for the CDR3: TGTGCCAGCAGCCCCACCCTTATCGAGAACACTGAAGCTTTCTTT. The chain links TRBV9 to TRBJ1-1; no clear D. V was cut by 4 bases and J by 1 base, with 14 bases left in between. The CDR3 totals 15 residues. Germline-derived CDR1 and CDR2 are SGDLS and YYNGEE.

The chain links TRBV19 to TRBJ1-2; D not certain. This CDR3 is 14 amino acids long. CDR1 and CDR2 (germline): LNHDA, SQIVND (reference sequence). V was pared by 1 base and J by 2 bases, with 8 bases between. The CDR3 loop is CASSIVLWNYGYTF. The CDR3 nucleotides read TGTGCCAGTAGTATAGTTCTGTGGAACTATGGCTACACCTTC.

The rearrangement uses TRBV14 and TRBJ1-4; tentatively, D is TRBD1 (5 bases). Trimming took 3 bases from V and 8 from J, leaving 19 bases between them. CDR3 length: 16 amino acids. Germline CDR1 reads SGHDN; CDR2 reads FVKESK. In DNA, the CDR3 is TGTGCCAGCAGCCACCGGATGTGGGGGGTAGGCGAAAAACTGTTTTTT. Translated: CASSHRMWGVGEKLFF.

As DNA, the CDR3 is TGCGCCAGCAGCCAAGTACTGGGACAGGGTGGGGAAAAACTGTTTTTT. Translating gives CASSQVLGQGGEKLFF. The chain links TRBV4-1 to TRBJ1-4; 9 nucleotides align to TRBD1. The CDR3 extends over 16 amino acids. Germline CDR1 MGHRA, CDR2 YSYEKL. Trimming at V came to 1 base and at J to 8 bases, leaving 8 bases not matched to a gene.

The chain couples TRBV11-1 to TRBJ2-3; TRBD2 is a possible D gene (6 bases). Germline V gives CDR1 SGHAT, CDR2 FQDESV (reference sequence). The V end lost 2 bases, the J end lost 4 bases, and 10 bases lay between the germline ends. The CDR3 covers 14 residues. The CDR3 DNA follows: TGTGCCAGCAGCTTATCATCTAGCGCAGATACGCAGTATTTT. Its protein is CASSLSSSADTQYF. Combining the CDR3 with reference TRBV11-1 and TRBJ2-3 gives the whole variable domain EAEVAQSPRYKITEKSQAVAFWCDPISGHATLYWYRQILGQGPELLVQFQDESVVDDSQLPKDRFSAERLKGVDSTLKIQPAELGDSAMYLCASSLSSSADTQYFGPGTRLTVL.

The chain links TRBV3-1 (or the pseudogene TRBV3-2) to TRBJ1-2; D is unresolved. This CDR3 is built from 14 residues. CDR1 and CDR2 from the germline V gene are LGHDT and YNNKEL (reference sequence). Trimming took off 2 bases at V and 4 bases at J, with 11 bases between the two ends. The DNA of the CDR3 is TGTGCCAGCAGCCAAAGGAGTCTCAGCTATGGCTACACCTTC. Its protein is CASSQRSLSYGYTF.

The rearrangement links TRBV7-2 to TRBJ1-6, with unresolved D. Germline V gene lookup returns CDR1 SGHTA and CDR2 FQGNSA. Trimming removed 0 bases at V and 0 bases at J, with 9 bases between. The CDR3 covers 17 residues. CDR3: CASSLAHLSSYNSPLHF. CDR3 coding DNA: TGTGCCAGCAGCTTAGCGCACTTAAGCTCCTATAATTCACCCCTCCACTTT.

The chain recombines TRBV4-1 with TRBJ2-7, with D perhaps given as TRBD1 or TRBD2 (7 bases each). The germline V and J ends were trimmed by 8 bases and 5 bases, with 16 bases remaining between them. Germline assignment: CDR1 MGHRA and CDR2 YSYEKL. The CDR3 has 13 amino acids. The CDR3 loop reads CASRQGLSDEQYF. CDR3 DNA sequence: TGCGCCAGCCGACAGGGACTATCCGACGAGCAGTACTTC.

The chain links TRBV5-1 to TRBJ2-3, with TRBD2 identical over 8 bases. The CDR3 spans 15 residues. The junction had 2 bases not matched to a gene; V was cut back by 2 bases and J by 0 bases. The germline CDR1 and CDR2 sequences are SGHRS and YFSETQ. This CDR3 reads CASSLAGASTDTQYF. CDR3 DNA sequence: TGCGCCAGCAGCTTAGCGGGGGCGAGCACAGATACGCAGTATTTT.

This CDR3 is CASSEAGHNEQFF. CDR3 DNA sequence: TGTGCCAGCAGTGAAGCGGGGCATAATGAGCAGTTCTTC. The genes are TRBV2 and TRBJ2-1; a possible D gene is TRBD1 (5 bases). CDR3 length equals 13 residues. Germline loops: CDR1 SNHLY, CDR2 FYNNEI. The germline V and J ends were trimmed by 0 bases and 7 bases, with 7 bases remaining between them.

Points on this clone: A read error may account for a junction end that differs from germline. The chain couples TRBV24-1 to TRBJ2-1; possibly TRBD1 or TRBD2 for D (5 bases each). The germline V gene has CDR1 KGHDR and CDR2 SFDVKD. The CDR3 has 15 residues. The DNA for the CDR3 is TGTGCCACCAGTGATTTGTTTGGGACCTACTATGAGCAGTTCTTC. This translates into CATSDLFGTYYEQFF.

A single count supports this clone. V is TRBV6-5 and J is TRBJ2-1; 9 bases are a match to TRBD2. The CDR3 has 14 residues. Looked up from germline, CDR1 is MNHEY and CDR2 is SVGAGI. V lost 8 bases to trimming and J lost 2 bases; unmatched junction nucleotides: 4. The CDR3 DNA follows: TGTGCCAGCGCTAGCGGGGTTACCTACAATGAGCAGTTCTTC. Translated: CASASGVTYNEQFF.

The CDR3 DNA is TGTGCCAGTAGTACCGGACTAGCGGGGCCCCCGGAGTCCTACAATGAGCAGTTCTTC. Protein product: CASSTGLAGPPESYNEQFF. The chain couples TRBV19 to TRBJ2-1, with TRBD2 identical over 12 bases. The germline gives CDR1 LNHDA, CDR2 SQIVND (reference sequence). The CDR3 spans 19 residues. J gave up 1 base and V 4 bases, and 11 bases lay outside the gene matches.

The chain links TRBV4-3 to TRBJ2-3; TRBD2 might be the D (6 bases). V lost 3 bases and J 6 bases, leaving 16 bases between the germline ends. CDR1 LGHNA and CDR2 YSLEER come from the germline V gene. There are 15 residues in the CDR3. CDR3 DNA sequence: TGCGCCAGCAGCCAGGACCACTCCCGGGGGGATACGCAGTATTTT. Encoded protein: CASSQDHSRGDTQYF.

The rearrangement uses TRBV3-1 (or the pseudogene TRBV3-2) and TRBJ2-7, with D maybe TRBD2 (5 bases). This CDR3 has 15 residues. Germline V gene lookup returns CDR1 LGHDT and CDR2 YNNKEL (reference sequence). The ends were cut back, 0 bases at V and 0 bases at J, with 9 bases in the middle. Here the CDR3 DNA reads TGTGCCAGCAGCCAAGACGGGGTTGGCTCCTACGAGCAGTACTTC. This codes for CASSQDGVGSYEQYF.

The rearrangement joins TRBV5-4 to TRBJ2-1, with 8 bases identical to TRBD2. The CDR3 sequence is 14 residues long. J lost 6 bases, V lost 6 bases, and 8 bases had no gene match. From germline, CDR1 is SGHNT and CDR2 YYREEE (reference sequence). The CDR3 DNA reads as TGTGCCAGCACCCGGGGGACTAGTTCCAATGAGCAGTTCTTC. The encoded protein is CASTRGTSSNEQFF.

The chain carries TRBV19 and TRBJ1-5; D is unclear. V was pared by 3 bases and J by 4 bases, with 16 bases between. Germline V gives CDR1 LNHDA, CDR2 SQIVND (reference sequence). This CDR3 has 16 amino acids. The DNA of the CDR3 is TGTGCCAGTAGTATTGATACGGACCTACGTAATCAGCCCCAGCATTTT. This encodes CASSIDTDLRNQPQHF.